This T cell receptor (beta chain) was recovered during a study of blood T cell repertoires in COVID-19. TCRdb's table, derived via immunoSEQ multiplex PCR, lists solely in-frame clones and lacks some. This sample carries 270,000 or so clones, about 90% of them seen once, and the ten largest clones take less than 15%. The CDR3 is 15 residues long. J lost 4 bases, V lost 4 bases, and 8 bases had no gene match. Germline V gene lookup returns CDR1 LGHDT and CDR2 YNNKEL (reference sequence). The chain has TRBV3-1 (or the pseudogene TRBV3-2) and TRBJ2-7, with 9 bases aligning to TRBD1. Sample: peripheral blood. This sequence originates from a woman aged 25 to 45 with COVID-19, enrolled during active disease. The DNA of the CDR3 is TGTGCCAGCAGCCCTAACGGACAGGGGAGGTACGAGCAGTACTTC. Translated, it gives CASSPNGQGRYEQYF.